The rows below give T cell receptor beta chains drawn from one sample of a study of cytomegalovirus exposure and HLA in healthy donors. TCRdb's copy holds only in-frame clones and misses some; the assay was immunoSEQ multiplex PCR. This table holds 150,000 to 200,000 clones, roughly 84% found once. Specimen: PBMCs. The receptor source for this set is a young man in good health and CMV-seropositive. CDR3s leave out the opening cysteine and the closing phenylalanine or tryptophan. The size field is filled for only some rows; it gives once, few, many or a size class.

J gene: TRBJ1-6
V gene: TRBV2
clone size: .
CDR3 protein: ASSPTQVEEWYNSPLH

J gene: TRBJ1-1
V gene: TRBV5-4
clone size: .
CDR3 protein: ASSWAGRDTEAF

J gene: TRBJ2-2
V gene: TRBV5-1
clone size: .
CDR3 protein: ASSFSVNTGELF

J gene: TRBJ2-5
V gene: TRBV27
clone size: .
CDR3 protein: ASSPGLAGETQY

J gene: TRBJ1-6
V gene: TRBV5-4
clone size: .
CDR3 protein: ASSLGQNNSPLH

J gene: TRBJ2-6
V gene: TRBV27
clone size: .
CDR3 protein: ASRVTGGAGANGLT

J gene: TRBJ2-7
V gene: TRBV19
clone size: .
CDR3 protein: ASSARQGAPEQY

J gene: TRBJ1-3
V gene: TRBV19
clone size: few
CDR3 protein: ALNRGPPAAGNTIY

J gene: TRBJ2-1
V gene: TRBV18
clone size: .
CDR3 protein: ASSASNEQF

J gene: TRBJ1-5
V gene: TRBV7-2
clone size: .
CDR3 protein: ASSLDRGGGQPQH

J gene: TRBJ1-1
V gene: TRBV4-3
clone size: .
CDR3 protein: ASSPEVGGRLAQVNTEAF

J gene: TRBJ1-6
V gene: TRBV30
clone size: .
CDR3 protein: AWSVADSLGRAPLH

J gene: TRBJ2-5
V gene: TRBV4-2
clone size: .
CDR3 protein: ASSQVGLIQETQY

J gene: TRBJ2-1
V gene: TRBV7-6
clone size: .
CDR3 protein: ASSLASGGRYNEQF

J gene: TRBJ2-6
V gene: TRBV7-8
clone size: .
CDR3 protein: ASSLASGVLSGANGLT

J gene: TRBJ2-3
V gene: TRBV11-1
clone size: few
CDR3 protein: ASSLSMIGGAADTQY

J gene: TRBJ2-3
V gene: TRBV7-9
clone size: .
CDR3 protein: ASSFMTSGGADTQY

J gene: TRBJ1-1
V gene: TRBV27
clone size: once
CDR3 protein: ASSPTVQGTEAF

J gene: TRBJ2-1
V gene: TRBV27
clone size: .
CDR3 protein: ASSPIDSYNEQF

J gene: TRBJ2-5
V gene: TRBV4-1
clone size: .
CDR3 protein: ASSHGQGAGETQY

J gene: TRBJ1-2
V gene: TRBV5-1
clone size: .
CDR3 protein: ASSHGDSSATGYT

J gene: TRBJ2-1
V gene: TRBV5-1
clone size: .
CDR3 protein: ASSLKGEGGEQF

J gene: TRBJ1-6
V gene: TRBV7-2
clone size: .
CDR3 protein: ASSSGLLSYNSPLH

J gene: TRBJ2-7
V gene: TRBV2
clone size: .
CDR3 protein: ASKRTVGGRSYEQY

J gene: TRBJ2-3
V gene: TRBV6-4
clone size: few
CDR3 protein: ASSTAAAGTDTQY

J gene: TRBJ2-1
V gene: TRBV4-3
clone size: .
CDR3 protein: ASSQEWLAGGLKYNEQF

J gene: TRBJ2-3
V gene: TRBV5-1
clone size: .
CDR3 protein: ASSLQGSTDTQY

J gene: TRBJ2-3
V gene: TRBV6-1
clone size: .
CDR3 protein: ASTQRQVRDTQY